The rows below give T cell receptor beta chains drawn from one sample of a study of T cell responses to AZD1222 COVID-19 vaccine. Sequencing used immunoSEQ multiplex PCR; TCRdb keeps in-frame clones, though not all of them. Of about 120,000 clones listed, about 89% were seen once; the top ten hold around 10%. The specimen comprised peripheral blood, sampled on day 0 of MenACWY control vaccination. Receptors were obtained from an adult in good health. Each CDR3 is given with its conserved first and last residue. The order of the fields is V gene, J gene, clone size, D gene, CDR3 protein, CDR3 DNA. The D gene is left open where the match is weak. Expanded clones get a size class; other rows say once, few or many, or leave the size out.

V gene: TRBV5-5
J gene: TRBJ2-2
clone size: .
D gene: .
CDR3 protein: CATGASMGIAGELFF
CDR3 DNA: TGTGCCACCGGGGCGTCTATGGGGATCGCCGGGGAGCTGTTTTTT

V gene: TRBV5-1
J gene: TRBJ2-3
clone size: .
D gene: .
CDR3 protein: CASSLSSGTDTQYF
CDR3 DNA: TGCGCCAGCAGCTTATCTAGCGGCACAGATACGCAGTATTTT

V gene: TRBV6-5
J gene: TRBJ1-5
clone size: .
D gene: TRBD1
CDR3 protein: CASSYIGTVSNQPQHF
CDR3 DNA: TGTGCCAGCAGTTACATCGGGACAGTCAGCAATCAGCCCCAGCATTTT

V gene: TRBV2
J gene: TRBJ2-7
clone size: .
D gene: .
CDR3 protein: CASSGEQGFPPSYEQYF
CDR3 DNA: TGTGCCAGCAGTGGAGAACAGGGTTTCCCTCCCTCCTACGAGCAGTACTTC

V gene: TRBV5-1
J gene: TRBJ1-3
clone size: .
D gene: .
CDR3 protein: CASSLEGRVDTIYF
CDR3 DNA: TGCGCCAGCAGCTTAGAGGGAAGGGTGGACACCATATATTTT

V gene: TRBV5-1
J gene: TRBJ2-1
clone size: .
D gene: .
CDR3 protein: CASSLTANEQFF
CDR3 DNA: TGCGCCAGCAGCTTGACTGCCAATGAGCAGTTCTTC

V gene: TRBV5-1
J gene: TRBJ2-7
clone size: .
D gene: .
CDR3 protein: CASSLGYEQYF
CDR3 DNA: TGCGCCAGCAGCTTGGGCTACGAGCAGTACTTC

V gene: TRBV4-2
J gene: TRBJ2-3
clone size: .
D gene: TRBD2
CDR3 protein: CASSQDFGAAFAGGPSDTQYF
CDR3 DNA: TGTGCCAGCAGCCAAGATTTCGGGGCGGCTTTTGCGGGAGGGCCGTCAGATACGCAGTATTTT

V gene: TRBV3-1/TRBV3-2
J gene: TRBJ2-7
clone size: .
D gene: .
CDR3 protein: CASSQTALEQYF
CDR3 DNA: TGTGCCAGCAGCCAGACCGCTTTGGAGCAGTACTTC

V gene: TRBV3-1/TRBV3-2
J gene: TRBJ2-5
clone size: .
D gene: TRBD2
CDR3 protein: CASSLAGDRETQYF
CDR3 DNA: TGTGCCAGCAGCCTAGCGGGAGACCGGGAGACCCAGTACTTC

V gene: TRBV6-5
J gene: TRBJ2-7
clone size: .
D gene: .
CDR3 protein: CASTPRLGDSYEQYF
CDR3 DNA: TGTGCCAGCACCCCGCGCCTGGGGGACTCCTACGAGCAGTACTTC

V gene: TRBV7-2
J gene: TRBJ1-6
clone size: .
D gene: TRBD1
CDR3 protein: CASSSTGGTSPLHF
CDR3 DNA: TGTGCCAGCAGCAGTACAGGGGGAACTTCACCCCTCCACTTT

V gene: TRBV11-3
J gene: TRBJ2-1
clone size: .
D gene: TRBD2
CDR3 protein: CASSPHSGRGTSEQFF
CDR3 DNA: TGTGCCAGCAGCCCCCATAGCGGGAGAGGAACAAGTGAGCAGTTCTTC

V gene: TRBV6-5
J gene: TRBJ1-1
clone size: once
D gene: .
CDR3 protein: CASKTGNTEAFF
CDR3 DNA: TGTGCCAGTAAAACAGGGAACACTGAAGCTTTCTTT

V gene: TRBV2
J gene: TRBJ1-2
clone size: .
D gene: .
CDR3 protein: CASSFETVDGYTF
CDR3 DNA: TGTGCCAGCAGTTTTGAGACAGTTGATGGCTACACCTTC

V gene: TRBV7-3
J gene: TRBJ2-6
clone size: .
D gene: TRBD1
CDR3 protein: CASSLERTGFPSGANVLTF
CDR3 DNA: TGTGCCAGCAGCTTAGAACGGACAGGGTTCCCCTCTGGGGCCAACGTCCTGACTTTC

V gene: TRBV7-2
J gene: TRBJ1-5
clone size: .
D gene: .
CDR3 protein: CASSFREGGQPQHF
CDR3 DNA: TGTGCCAGCAGCTTTAGAGAGGGGGGCCAGCCCCAGCATTTT

V gene: TRBV3-1/TRBV3-2
J gene: TRBJ2-7
clone size: .
D gene: TRBD2
CDR3 protein: CASSRTSGTSSYEQYF
CDR3 DNA: TGTGCCAGCAGCCGGACTAGCGGGACAAGCTCCTACGAGCAGTACTTC

V gene: TRBV6-5
J gene: TRBJ2-3
clone size: once
D gene: TRBD2
CDR3 protein: CASSFQRETDTQYF
CDR3 DNA: TGTGCCAGCAGTTTTCAGCGGGAGACAGATACGCAGTATTTT

V gene: TRBV28
J gene: TRBJ2-5
clone size: few
D gene: TRBD1
CDR3 protein: CASSPRQGRGQETQYF
CDR3 DNA: TGTGCCAGCAGTCCGAGACAGGGTCGGGGCCAAGAGACCCAGTACTTC

V gene: TRBV25-1
J gene: TRBJ2-1
clone size: once
D gene: .
CDR3 protein: CASSEFDGDEQFF
CDR3 DNA: TGTGCCAGCAGTGAATTTGATGGAGATGAGCAGTTCTTC

V gene: TRBV7-9
J gene: TRBJ2-3
clone size: .
D gene: .
CDR3 protein: CASSLGSTDTQYF
CDR3 DNA: TGTGCCAGCAGCTTAGGGAGCACAGATACGCAGTATTTT

V gene: TRBV7-2
J gene: TRBJ1-4
clone size: .
D gene: .
CDR3 protein: CASSLGRGGNEKLFF
CDR3 DNA: TGTGCCAGCAGCTTAGGGAGGGGAGGTAATGAAAAACTGTTTTTT

V gene: TRBV15
J gene: TRBJ2-3
clone size: .
D gene: .
CDR3 protein: CATSRDQDTQYF
CDR3 DNA: TGTGCCACCAGCAGAGATCAGGATACGCAGTATTTT

V gene: TRBV30
J gene: TRBJ2-3
clone size: .
D gene: .
CDR3 protein: CACTDTSSTDTQYF
CDR3 DNA: TGTGCCTGTACGGACACCTCTAGCACAGATACGCAGTATTTT

V gene: TRBV30
J gene: TRBJ2-7
clone size: .
D gene: TRBD2
CDR3 protein: CAWKERGTLYEQYF
CDR3 DNA: TGTGCCTGGAAAGAGCGGGGTACACTCTACGAGCAGTACTTC

V gene: TRBV14
J gene: TRBJ2-1
clone size: few
D gene: .
CDR3 protein: CASSRGTYNEQFF
CDR3 DNA: TGTGCCAGCAGCCGTGGGACCTACAATGAGCAGTTCTTC

V gene: TRBV27
J gene: TRBJ2-3
clone size: .
D gene: TRBD2
CDR3 protein: CASTWGGSPLDTQYF
CDR3 DNA: TGTGCCAGCACCTGGGGCGGGAGCCCCTTAGATACGCAGTATTTT

V gene: TRBV27
J gene: TRBJ1-2
clone size: once
D gene: TRBD1
CDR3 protein: CASSSRTGQGTWYGYTF
CDR3 DNA: TGTGCCAGCAGTTCAAGGACGGGACAGGGGACTTGGTATGGCTACACCTTC

V gene: TRBV6-5
J gene: TRBJ2-1
clone size: .
D gene: .
CDR3 protein: CASSYSKSGFMNEQFF
CDR3 DNA: TGTGCCAGCAGTTACTCGAAGTCCGGCTTCATGAATGAGCAGTTCTTC

V gene: TRBV7-2
J gene: TRBJ1-3
clone size: .
D gene: TRBD1
CDR3 protein: CASSYRGQAVTGNTIYF
CDR3 DNA: TGTGCCAGCAGCTATAGGGGACAGGCGGTAACTGGAAACACCATATATTTT

V gene: TRBV28
J gene: TRBJ1-3
clone size: .
D gene: .
CDR3 protein: CASSLNTGVGNTIYF
CDR3 DNA: TGTGCCAGCAGTTTAAATACTGGCGTGGGAAACACCATATATTTT

V gene: TRBV4-1
J gene: TRBJ2-1
clone size: .
D gene: TRBD2
CDR3 protein: CASSLGTSALNYNEQFF
CDR3 DNA: TGCGCCAGCAGCCTCGGGACTAGCGCCCTCAACTACAATGAGCAGTTCTTC

V gene: TRBV7-2
J gene: TRBJ2-1
clone size: .
D gene: .
CDR3 protein: CASSPQGNEQFF
CDR3 DNA: TGTGCCAGCAGCCCACAGGGCAATGAGCAGTTCTTC

V gene: TRBV5-6
J gene: TRBJ2-7
clone size: .
D gene: .
CDR3 protein: CASSLLGKEQYF
CDR3 DNA: TGTGCCAGCAGCTTATTGGGGAAGGAGCAGTACTTC

V gene: TRBV7-9
J gene: TRBJ1-3
clone size: .
D gene: .
CDR3 protein: CASSSTEGNTIYF
CDR3 DNA: TGTGCCAGCAGCTCCACGGAGGGAAACACCATATATTTT

V gene: TRBV9
J gene: TRBJ2-3
clone size: .
D gene: TRBD2
CDR3 protein: CASSVDLAGYTDTQYF
CDR3 DNA: TGTGCCAGCAGCGTAGACCTAGCGGGGTACACAGATACGCAGTATTTT

V gene: TRBV19
J gene: TRBJ2-7
clone size: .
D gene: TRBD2
CDR3 protein: CASSIASGVTYEQYF
CDR3 DNA: TGTGCCAGTAGTATAGCTAGCGGGGTAACCTACGAGCAGTACTTC

V gene: TRBV7-6
J gene: TRBJ2-1
clone size: .
D gene: .
CDR3 protein: CASSLGPGNSYNEQFF
CDR3 DNA: TGTGCCAGCAGCTTAGGGCCAGGGAACTCCTACAATGAGCAGTTCTTC

V gene: TRBV9
J gene: TRBJ1-6
clone size: .
D gene: .
CDR3 protein: CASSGLGGAAESALHF
CDR3 DNA: TGTGCCAGCAGCGGACTTGGCGGGGCAGCCGAATCGGCCCTCCACTTT